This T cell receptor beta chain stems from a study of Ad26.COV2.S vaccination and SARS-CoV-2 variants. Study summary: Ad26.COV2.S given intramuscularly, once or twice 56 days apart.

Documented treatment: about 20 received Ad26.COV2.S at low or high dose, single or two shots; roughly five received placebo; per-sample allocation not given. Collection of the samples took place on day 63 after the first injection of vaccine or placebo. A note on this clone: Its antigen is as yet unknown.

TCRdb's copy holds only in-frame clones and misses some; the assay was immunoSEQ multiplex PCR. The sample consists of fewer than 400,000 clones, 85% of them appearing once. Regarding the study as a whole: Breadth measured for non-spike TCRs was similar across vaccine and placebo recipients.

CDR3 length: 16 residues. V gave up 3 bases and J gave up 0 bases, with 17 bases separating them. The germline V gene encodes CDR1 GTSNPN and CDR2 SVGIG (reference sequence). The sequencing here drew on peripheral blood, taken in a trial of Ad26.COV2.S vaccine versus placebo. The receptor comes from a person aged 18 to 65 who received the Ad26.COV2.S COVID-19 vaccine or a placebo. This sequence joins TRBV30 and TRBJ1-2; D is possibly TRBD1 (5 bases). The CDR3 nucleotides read TGTGCCTGGAGGGATTCGGGACCGAAGTCTAACTATGGCTACACCTTC. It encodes CAWRDSGPKSNYGYTF.